This TCR beta chain emerged from a study of OX40 agonist ivuxolimab in advanced cancers. Study in general: Patients were 82.7% male with ages about 23 to 79, mean around 61.

The J segment lost 0 bases and the V segment lost 8 bases, leaving 7 bases of the junction unmatched. Germline-derived CDR1 and CDR2 are LNHNV and YYDKDF (reference sequence). The CDR3 spans 15 residues. Assay used: immunoSEQ multiplex PCR; TCRdb lists only in-frame clones, some missing. This sample has 75,000 to 100,000 clones; 70% to 90% occur once, and the top ten carry 9% to 10%. This chain joins TRBV15 and TRBJ2-3, with 8 bases lining up with TRBD2. The source material was CD4+ or CD8+ T cells sorted from blood, sampled in a trial of the OX40 agonist ivuxolimab. The TCR comes from an adult with an advanced solid tumor such as melanoma, head and neck, liver or kidney cancer. CDR3 bases: TGTGCCACCGGGAGAGCGGGGGTAAGCACAGATACGCAGTATTTT. Its translation is CATGRAGVSTDTQYF.